What follows describes a single T cell receptor beta chain. Its antigen is still unknown. Deletions cut 1 base from V and 4 bases from J, with 6 bases between. The germline V gene has CDR1 LNHDA and CDR2 SQIVND (reference sequence). This CDR3 comprises 13 residues. The data were obtained in a study of neoadjuvant nivolumab and ipilimumab in lung cancer. Study-wide points: Resected-tumor TCR richness correlated positively with pretherapy blood richness.

The repertoire was sequenced with immunoSEQ multiplex PCR; TCRdb's copy has only in-frame clones and lacks some. Of 40,000 to 55,000 clones listed, about 89% are singletons. The receptor's source is an adult with non-small cell lung cancer. Some clones in this sample may be carry-over from other donors' samples. Here the sequenced sample was blood, taken before neoadjuvant nivolumab, alone or with ipilimumab. This chain links TRBV19 with TRBJ2-3; D is unresolved. CDR3 in DNA: TGTGCCAGTAGTATAGCTGGACCAGATACGCAGTATTTT. It codes for CASSIAGPDTQYF.